The 15 T cell receptor beta chains given below trace back to one sample, sequenced in a study of T cells in Graves' hyperthyroidism and ophthalmopathy. TCR beta CDR3 region amplification was performed from RNA transcripts. The HTBI set primed first-round TCR CDR3 RT-PCR. TCRdb processed the multiplex PCR reads anew with MiXCR; each CDR3 protein has one entry. The sample consists of 380,000 or so distinct CDR3 sequences, about 14% of them appearing once. The sample consisted of blood. The receptors were gathered from a woman in her 30s with Graves' hyperthyroidism.

The rearrangement joins TRBV10-3 to TRBJ2-2; D gene ambiguous. The CDR3 length is 14 residues. Germline V gene sequence: CDR1 ENHRY, CDR2 SYGVKD. V lost 7 bases and J 2 bases, leaving 11 bases between the germline ends. CDR3 sequence: CAIMTGLNTGELFF. The CDR3 DNA is TGTGCCATCATGACGGGCCTAAACACCGGGGAGCTGTTTTTT.

There are many counts of this clonotype. V and J are TRBV15 and TRBJ1-5, with D possibly being TRBD1 (6 bases). CDR1 LNHNV and CDR2 YYDKDF come from the germline V gene (reference sequence). The length of the CDR3 is 15 residues. Trimming removed 4 bases at V and 0 bases at J, with 10 bases between. The CDR3 spells CATSTTGYSNQPQHF. The CDR3 nucleotides are TGTGCCACCAGCACAACAGGGTATAGCAATCAGCCCCAGCATTTT.

This clonotype was found many times. The DNA for the CDR3 is TGTGCCACCAGTGTTCCTTCGGGGGAGACGGGGAATACGCAGTATTTT. Its protein is CATSVPSGETGNTQYF. This chain joins TRBV24-1 and TRBJ2-3, with TRBD2 as a possible D gene (6 bases). The V end lost 5 bases, the J end lost 7 bases, and 21 bases lay between the germline ends. The CDR3 totals 16 residues. CDR1 and CDR2 (germline): KGHDR, SFDVKD.

The rearrangement uses TRBV25-1 and TRBJ2-7; no clear D. The CDR3 consists of 13 residues. Trimming pared 9 bases from V and 1 base from J, leaving 13 bases between. CDR1 MGHDK and CDR2 SYGVNS come from the germline V gene. This CDR3 reads CARDGVESYEQYF. The CDR3 nucleotides are TGTGCCAGGGATGGGGTGGAATCCTACGAGCAGTACTTC.

The chain joins TRBV11-2 to TRBJ2-6; 10 positions match TRBD1. Germline assignment: CDR1 SGHAT and CDR2 FQNNGV. The CDR3 consists of 14 residues. After removal of 5 bases from V and 11 bases from J, the junction contained 6 bases not matched to a gene. The CDR3 spells CASSPDRGLYVLTF. The DNA for the CDR3 is TGTGCCAGCAGCCCAGACAGGGGGCTTTACGTCCTGACTTTC.

The V gene is TRBV27, the J gene TRBJ2-7; D is possibly TRBD2 (5 bases). The CDR3 runs to 13 residues. CDR1 and CDR2 from the germline V gene are MNHEY and SMNVEV (reference sequence). V lost 6 bases and J 6 bases, leaving 15 bases between the germline ends. Here the CDR3 reads CASSKLDGGEQYF. The CDR3, as DNA: TGTGCCAGCAGCAAATTGGACGGAGGCGAGCAGTACTTC.

This clonotype was seen many times. The chain has TRBV6-5 and TRBJ2-2; 7 nucleotides align to TRBD1. V was clipped by 0 bases and J by 8 bases; unmatched bases: 9. The CDR3 covers 16 residues. Per the germline V gene, CDR1 is MNHEY and CDR2 is SVGAGI. This CDR3 reads CASSYSRTGSGGELFF. The CDR3 DNA follows: TGTGCCAGCAGTTACTCTAGGACAGGTTCGGGTGGGGAGCTGTTTTTT.

This clonotype has just a few counts. This chain connects TRBV29-1 to TRBJ2-7; TRBD1 might be the D (6 bases). The CDR3 consists of 13 residues. Trimming left V 5 bases short and J 3 bases short, with 14 bases between. Germline values: CDR1 SQVTM, CDR2 ANQGSEA. CDR3 sequence: CSVRTANHYEQYF. For the CDR3, the DNA is TGCAGCGTTAGGACAGCCAACCACTACGAGCAGTACTTC.

This clonotype was found many times. The chain couples TRBV5-6 to TRBJ1-6; 7 positions match TRBD1. J lost 10 bases, V lost 4 bases, and 11 bases had no gene match. The CDR3 sequence is 15 residues long. Germline CDR1 and CDR2: SGHDT and YYEEEE. The CDR3 loop reads CASSGTGERRSPLHF. As DNA, the CDR3 is TGTGCCAGCAGCGGAACAGGGGAAAGGAGATCACCCCTCCACTTT.

This clonotype came up a few times. The V and J genes are TRBV30 and TRBJ1-5, with D perhaps matching TRBD1 (6 bases). The germline CDR1 and CDR2 sequences are GTSNPN and SVGIG (reference sequence). The V and J ends lost 2 bases and 7 bases respectively, with 21 bases between them. The CDR3 has 16 residues. The CDR3 is CAWSPQTGTGTQPQHF. In nucleotides, the CDR3 is TGTGCCTGGAGTCCCCAGACAGGCACGGGAACACAGCCCCAGCATTTT.

This clonotype was observed a handful of times. The chain uses TRBV14 and TRBJ2-3; D might be TRBD1 (6 bases). The germline V gene has CDR1 SGHDN and CDR2 FVKESK. The CDR3 totals 15 residues. Trimming removed 5 bases at V and 2 bases at J, with 14 bases between. The DNA of the CDR3 is TGTGCCAGCAGCTTACGAACAGGGTTCACAGATACGCAGTATTTT. Translating gives CASSLRTGFTDTQYF.

This sequence joins TRBV10-3 and TRBJ2-1; D unclear. CDR3 length: 13 residues. Germline V gene sequence: CDR1 ENHRY, CDR2 SYGVKD. The V end lost 10 bases, the J end lost 4 bases, and 14 bases lay between the germline ends. The CDR3: CASVLDPYNEQFF. The CDR3 region has the DNA TGTGCCAGCGTCTTGGACCCTTACAATGAGCAGTTCTTC.

V gene TRBV5-1 combines with J gene TRBJ2-7; TRBD2 matches at 7 bases. This CDR3 has 16 amino acids. In germline, CDR1 is SGHRS, CDR2 YFSETQ. Trimming took 4 bases from V and 3 from J; bases not matched to a gene: 13. The CDR3: CASSVSSGRLGYEQYF. The CDR3 nucleotides read TGCGCCAGCAGCGTCTCGTCCGGGAGGCTGGGCTACGAGCAGTACTTC.

In regard to this clonotype: Its ends do not fully match the called genes, so a read error is possible. The chain uses TRBV6-4 and TRBJ2-2; 11 bases match TRBD2. CDR1 is MRHNA, CDR2 SNTAGT, per germline. CDR3 size: 17 residues. This CDR3 reads CASSPLAGDGGTGELVF. CDR3 in DNA: TGTGCCAGCAGTCCACTAGCGGGAGATGGGGGCACCGGGGAGCTGGTTTTT.

As for this clonotype: With a much larger clone just one base away, this may be a read error. The genes are TRBV27 and TRBJ2-7, with D possibly matching TRBD2 (6 bases). There are 16 residues in the CDR3. Germline CDR1 reads MNHEY; CDR2 reads SMNVEV (reference sequence). CDR3 sequence (DNA): TGTGCCAGCAGCCGTCGACTAGACCCCCCAAGCTACGAGCGGTACTTC. The encoded protein is CASSRRLDPPSYERYF.